One sample yielded the 24 T cell receptor beta chains listed below, sequenced in a study of cytomegalovirus exposure and HLA in healthy donors. Primers: 60 Vbeta forward and 13 Jbeta reverse. Profiling relied on immunoSEQ multiplex PCR, and the TCRdb table lists in-frame clones only, not all of them. In the table there are around 70,000 clones, 72% of which are singletons. Sequenced input: PBMCs. The receptors were gathered from a man in his sixties in good health and CMV-seropositive.

This clone was observed once. The V gene is TRBV5-1, the J gene TRBJ2-7; tentative D call: TRBD1 (5 bases). The CDR3 is 12 residues long. The germline CDR1 and CDR2 sequences are SGHRS and YFSETQ. Trimming stripped 4 bases from V and 3 bases from J, with 8 bases between. In DNA, the CDR3 is TGCGCCAGCAGCCCCGACAGCTACGAGCAGTACTTC. Translating gives CASSPDSYEQYF.

The genes are TRBV9 and TRBJ2-2; D gene ambiguous. CDR1 is SGDLS, CDR2 YYNGEE, per germline. The CDR3 totals 12 residues. Trimming shortened V by 6 bases and J by 5 bases, and 8 bases separated the two germline ends. This chain's CDR3 is CASNEETGELFF. CDR3 DNA sequence: TGTGCCAGCAATGAGGAGACCGGGGAGCTGTTTTTT.

This rearrangement joins TRBV6-6 to TRBJ1-1; D unclear. The length of the CDR3 is 14 residues. The V end was cut by 6 bases, the J end by 1 base, with 12 bases between. CDR1 is MNHNY, CDR2 SVGAGI, per germline (reference sequence). The CDR3 reads CASSQVPWNTEAFF. The CDR3 region has the DNA TGTGCCAGCAGCCAGGTGCCCTGGAACACTGAAGCTTTCTTT.

CDR3 sequence: CASSPYPGGETLNTEAFF. The CDR3 DNA reads as TGCGCCAGCAGCCCCTATCCTGGGGGCGAAACCTTGAACACTGAAGCTTTCTTT. The V call is TRBV5-1, the J call TRBJ1-1, with D possibly TRBD1 on 6 matching bases. The CDR3 contains 18 residues. The germline gives CDR1 SGHRS, CDR2 YFSETQ. V was shortened by 4 bases and J by 0 bases, with 22 bases between the two germline ends.

The rearrangement links TRBV5-1 to TRBJ1-2, with D maybe TRBD1 (5 bases). V dropped 1 base and J dropped 2 bases, with 9 bases sitting between them. The CDR3 extends over 14 amino acids. CDR1 is SGHRS, CDR2 YFSETQ, per germline. CDR3 nucleotide sequence: TGCGCCAGCAGCTTGTTTCGACAGAACTATGGCTACACCTTC. Protein product: CASSLFRQNYGYTF.

This clone was found a few times. This rearrangement joins TRBV28 to TRBJ2-5; TRBD2 matches at 12 bases. The V gene end was trimmed by 7 bases and the J gene end by 0 bases; junction bases not matched to a gene: 6. The CDR3 extends over 16 amino acids. The germline CDR1 and CDR2 sequences are MDHEN and SYDVKM. Here the CDR3 reads CASTPGTSGYQETQYF. The DNA of the CDR3 is TGTGCCAGCACTCCCGGGACTAGCGGGTACCAAGAGACCCAGTACTTC.

The rearrangement uses TRBV15 and TRBJ1-1, with D unclear. Germline CDR1 is LNHNV and CDR2 is YYDKDF (reference sequence). This CDR3 is built from 14 residues. With 1 base removed from V and 1 base from J, the gap between germline ends came to 7 bases. CDR3: CATSRAAGNTEAFF. The CDR3 coding sequence is TGTGCCACCAGCAGAGCCGCAGGGAACACTGAAGCTTTCTTT.

This clone appeared a few times. V usage is TRBV19 and J usage is TRBJ1-4; 7 positions match TRBD1. With 3 bases clipped from V and 7 bases from J, the junction kept 5 bases outside the gene matches. The CDR3 loop spans 14 amino acids. From germline, CDR1 is LNHDA and CDR2 SQIVND (reference sequence). CDR3 sequence: CASSMGTAPEKLFF. DNA of the CDR3: TGTGCCAGTAGTATGGGGACAGCTCCTGAAAAACTGTTTTTT.

The V call is TRBV28, the J call TRBJ1-4, with D unresolved. Germline CDR1 is MDHEN and CDR2 is SYDVKM. Between the trimmed V and J ends, which lost 9 bases and 5 bases, there was a span of 13 bases. This CDR3 region has 13 residues. The CDR3 here is CASFAGSNEKLFF. CDR3 bases: TGTGCCAGTTTCGCGGGTTCCAATGAAAAACTGTTTTTT.

The V call is TRBV11-2, the J call TRBJ2-7; 7 bases agree with TRBD1. CDR1 and CDR2 (germline): SGHAT, FQNNGV. V was pared by 7 bases and J by 5 bases, with 8 bases of the junction left unmatched. The CDR3 runs to 13 residues. CDR3 coding DNA: TGTGCCAGCACCATGGACAGGTCCCACGAGCAGTACTTC. Amino acid sequence: CASTMDRSHEQYF.

The V call is TRBV10-2, the J call TRBJ2-5; possibly TRBD1 for D (6 bases). V was trimmed by 4 bases and J by 5 bases, leaving 11 bases between them. The CDR3 has 13 amino acids. Germline-derived CDR1 and CDR2 are WSHSY and SAAADI. The CDR3 nucleotides read TGCGCCAGCAGTGGAGTCCAGGGGGAGACCCAGTACTTC. The encoded protein is CASSGVQGETQYF.

The J gene is TRBJ1-3, the V gene TRBV4-1, with D perhaps TRBD1 (6 bases). Germline values: CDR1 MGHRA, CDR2 YSYEKL. V lost 0 bases to trimming and J lost 0 bases, with 12 bases between them. CDR3 length: 17 residues. CDR3 protein: CASSQDMPGASGNTIYF. CDR3 bases: TGCGCCAGCAGCCAAGATATGCCAGGGGCCTCTGGAAACACCATATATTTT.

V usage is TRBV4-1 and J usage is TRBJ2-3; 8 bases fit TRBD1. Losses at the gene ends were 4 bases for V and 8 bases for J; bases not matched to a gene: 5. The CDR3 loop spans 13 amino acids. Germline V gene data show CDR1 as MGHRA and CDR2 as YSYEKL. The CDR3 loop is CASSPRGQATQYF. CDR3 sequence (DNA): TGCGCCAGCAGCCCCAGGGGGCAGGCTACGCAGTATTTT.

The CDR3 is CASSLGQTYGYTF. In nucleotides, the CDR3 is TGTGCCAGCAGTTTGGGGCAGACCTATGGCTACACCTTC. J is TRBJ1-2 and V is TRBV7-2; D is perhaps TRBD1 (5 bases). Trimming left V 6 bases short and J 4 bases short, with 12 bases between. The germline gives CDR1 SGHTA, CDR2 FQGNSA. This CDR3 comprises 13 residues.

V usage is TRBV9 and J usage is TRBJ2-1, with D unresolved. The CDR3 spans 14 residues. Germline CDR1 SGDLS, CDR2 YYNGEE. V was clipped by 0 bases and J by 6 bases, with 10 bases between them. CDR3 sequence reads: CASSVVDSLNEQFF. The DNA of the CDR3 is TGTGCCAGCAGCGTAGTCGACTCTCTCAATGAGCAGTTCTTC.

This clone has more than one count but fewer than ten. The chain has TRBV27 and TRBJ1-6; 9 bases align to TRBD1. The ends lost 3 bases at V and 0 bases at J; junction bases unmatched: 3. The CDR3 runs to 17 residues. Germline V gene lookup returns CDR1 MNHEY and CDR2 SMNVEV (reference sequence). CDR3 sequence (DNA): TGTGCCAGCAGTTTGGGACAGGGCGGCTCCTATAATTCACCCCTCCACTTT. It specifies CASSLGQGGSYNSPLHF.

J is TRBJ2-7 and V is TRBV9; possibly TRBD1 for D (5 bases). Trimming left V 4 bases short and J 0 bases short, with 11 bases between. The germline gives CDR1 SGDLS, CDR2 YYNGEE. CDR3 size: 14 residues. CDR3 sequence: CASSSTGVSYEQYF. Here the CDR3 DNA reads TGTGCCAGCAGCTCTACAGGCGTCTCCTACGAGCAGTACTTC.

V gene TRBV5-1 combines with J gene TRBJ1-1, with TRBD1 matching over 7 bases. CDR3 length: 12 amino acids. Germline CDR1 and CDR2: SGHRS and YFSETQ. V was pared by 4 bases and J by 10 bases, with 7 bases of the junction left unmatched. The CDR3 loop is CASSQTGERAFF. As DNA, the CDR3 is TGCGCCAGCAGCCAAACAGGGGAGCGAGCTTTCTTT.

V usage is TRBV11-3 and J usage is TRBJ2-1; D is unresolved. Per the germline V gene, CDR1 is SGHNT and CDR2 is YENEEA. There are 15 residues in the CDR3. V lost 1 base and J 2 bases, leaving 9 bases between the germline ends. CDR3 nucleotide sequence: TGTGCCAGCAGCTTAGGAGGTCCGGCCTACAATGAGCAGTTCTTC. This gives the protein CASSLGGPAYNEQFF.

On this clone: One end of the junction is discordant with germline, which a read error may explain. The J gene is TRBJ1-6, the V gene TRBV7-9, with TRBD1 identical over 8 bases. The germline CDR1 and CDR2 sequences are SEHNR and FQNEAQ (reference sequence). This CDR3 spans 14 amino acids. The CDR3 bases are TGTTCCAGCAGTTATGACAGGGGTGGTTCACCCCTCCACTTT. Amino acid sequence: CSSSYDRGGSPLHF.

The chain is built from TRBV5-5 and TRBJ2-3; D is unclear. Germline loops: CDR1 SGHKS, CDR2 YYEKEE (reference sequence). Trimming cost V 0 bases and J 0 bases, with 8 bases left between them. The length of the CDR3 is 15 residues. The CDR3 is CASSLGDTSTDTQYF. The CDR3 coding sequence is TGTGCCAGCAGCTTGGGAGACACCAGCACAGATACGCAGTATTTT. Full variable domain (remainder filled in from reference TRBV5-5 and TRBJ2-3): DAGVTQSPTHLIKTRGQQVTLRCSPISGHKSVSWYQQVLGQGPQFIFQYYEKEERGRGNFPDRFSARQFPNYSSELNVNALLLGDSALYLCASSLGDTSTDTQYFGPGTRLTVL.

The chain employs TRBV29-1 and TRBJ1-3; D perhaps matches TRBD1 (5 bases). Trimming took off 7 bases at V and 0 bases at J, with 7 bases between the two ends. CDR1 and CDR2 (germline): SQVTM, ANQGSEA. The CDR3 covers 12 residues. DNA for the CDR3: TGCAGCGGGGGCACCTCTGGAAACACCATATATTTT. Protein sequence: CSGGTSGNTIYF.

This clone was picked up a small number of times. The V and J genes are TRBV19 and TRBJ2-3; 11 bases line up with TRBD2. V lost 6 bases and J lost 6; bases outside the gene matches: 2. Per germline, CDR1 LNHDA and CDR2 SQIVND (reference sequence). The CDR3 is 13 amino acids. CDR3 loop: CASSGTSGDTQYF. The CDR3 bases are TGTGCCAGTAGCGGGACTAGCGGTGATACGCAGTATTTT.

This rearrangement joins TRBV27 to TRBJ2-3; D is uncertain. Trimming took 5 bases from V and 0 from J, leaving 15 bases between them. Germline V gives CDR1 MNHEY, CDR2 SMNVEV (reference sequence). The CDR3 covers 16 residues. In DNA, the CDR3 is TGTGCCAGCAGTATCGGTTTGCCCACTAGCACAGATACGCAGTATTTT. Translating it yields CASSIGLPTSTDTQYF.